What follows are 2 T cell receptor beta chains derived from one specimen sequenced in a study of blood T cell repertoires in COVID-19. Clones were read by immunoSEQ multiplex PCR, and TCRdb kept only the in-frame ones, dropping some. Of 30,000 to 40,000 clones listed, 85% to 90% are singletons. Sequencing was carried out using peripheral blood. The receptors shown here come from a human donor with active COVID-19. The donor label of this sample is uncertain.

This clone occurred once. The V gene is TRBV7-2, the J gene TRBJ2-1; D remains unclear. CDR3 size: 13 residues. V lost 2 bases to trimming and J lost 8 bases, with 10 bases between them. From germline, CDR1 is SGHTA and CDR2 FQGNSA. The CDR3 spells CASSLTTMDEQFF. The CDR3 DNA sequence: TGTGCCAGCAGCTTAACAACTATGGATGAGCAGTTCTTC.

The CDR3 is CASSLAGTHTDTQYF. For the CDR3, the DNA is TGTGCCAGCAGCCTCGCGGGGACCCACACAGATACGCAGTATTTT. The chain couples TRBV6-2 or TRBV6-3 to TRBJ2-3; the D gene is possibly TRBD2 (6 bases). Trimming took 6 bases from V and 2 from J, leaving 15 bases between them. CDR3 length: 15 residues. CDR1 MNHEY and CDR2 SVGEGT come from the germline V gene.